The clone carrying this TCR beta chain was observed a few times. The sample comes from a study of blood T cells in healthy people across ages. A second PCR, run for roughly 7 to 12 cycles, used a sample-barcoded 5' primer plus a J-beta primer mix. One entry per CDR3 protein results from TCRdb running MiXCR on the 5' RACE reads. The sample consists of just under 550,000 distinct CDR3 sequences, around 24% of them appearing once. The CDR3 totals 13 residues. The junction had 7 bases not matched to a gene; V was cut back by 7 bases and J by 7 bases. Germline V gene data show CDR1 as SQVTM and CDR2 as ANQGSEA. These records were also assigned to another study, of T cells of mothers and their children.

The rearrangement links TRBV29-1 to TRBJ2-3, with TRBD2 identical over 11 bases. This TCR was recovered from a boy younger than 18 in good health. Sequenced sample: blood. CDR3 sequence (DNA): TGCAGCGCCAGTAGCGGGGGGGCATATACGCAGTATTTT. Amino acids: CSASSGGAYTQYF.